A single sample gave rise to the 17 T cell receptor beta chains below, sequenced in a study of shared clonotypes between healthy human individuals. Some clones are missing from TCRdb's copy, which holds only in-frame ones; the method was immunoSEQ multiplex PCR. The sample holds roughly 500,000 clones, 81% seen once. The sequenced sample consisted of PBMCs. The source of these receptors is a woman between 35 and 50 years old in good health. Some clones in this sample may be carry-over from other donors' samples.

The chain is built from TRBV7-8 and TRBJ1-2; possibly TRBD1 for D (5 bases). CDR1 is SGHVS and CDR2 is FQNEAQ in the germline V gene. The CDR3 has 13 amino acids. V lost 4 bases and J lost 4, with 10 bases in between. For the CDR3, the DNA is TGTGCCAGCAGCTCTGACAGCTTCTATGGCTACACCTTC. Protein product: CASSSDSFYGYTF.

The DNA of the CDR3 is TGTGCCAGCAGCCAAGCCTATAGCGGGAGTGCATACAATGAGCAGTTCTTC. Protein: CASSQAYSGSAYNEQFF. The rearrangement joins TRBV4-2 to TRBJ2-1, with 9 nucleotides matching TRBD2. Germline values: CDR1 LGHNA, CDR2 YNFKEQ. Trimming took 1 base from V and 4 from J; bases not matched to a gene: 8. The CDR3 covers 17 residues.

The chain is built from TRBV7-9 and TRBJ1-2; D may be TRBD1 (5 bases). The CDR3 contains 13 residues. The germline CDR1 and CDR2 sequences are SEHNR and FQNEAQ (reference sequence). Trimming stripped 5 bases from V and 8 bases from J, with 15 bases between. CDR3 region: CASSGQRGGGYTF. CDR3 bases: TGTGCCAGCAGCGGCCAAAGGGGTGGAGGCTACACCTTC.

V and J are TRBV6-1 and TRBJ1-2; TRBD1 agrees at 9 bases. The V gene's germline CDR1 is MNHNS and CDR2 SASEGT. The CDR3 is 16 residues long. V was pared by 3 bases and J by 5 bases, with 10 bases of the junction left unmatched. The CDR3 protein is CASSDPAATGGYGYTF. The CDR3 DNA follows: TGTGCCAGCAGTGATCCAGCCGCGACAGGGGGGTATGGCTACACCTTC.

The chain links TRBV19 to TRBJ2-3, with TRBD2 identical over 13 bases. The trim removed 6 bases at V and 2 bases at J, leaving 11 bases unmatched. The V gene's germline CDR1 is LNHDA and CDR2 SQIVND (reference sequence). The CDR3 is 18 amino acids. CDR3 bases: TGTGCCAGTAGCTCCGGGACTAGCGGGAACCCCTACACAGATACGCAGTATTTT. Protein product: CASSSGTSGNPYTDTQYF. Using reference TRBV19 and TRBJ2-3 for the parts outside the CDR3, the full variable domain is DGGITQSPKYLFRKEGQNVTLSCEQNLNHDAMYWYRQDPGQGLRLIYYSQIVNDFQKGDIAEGYSVSREKKESFPLTVTSAQKNPTAFYLCASSSGTSGNPYTDTQYFGPGTRLTVL.

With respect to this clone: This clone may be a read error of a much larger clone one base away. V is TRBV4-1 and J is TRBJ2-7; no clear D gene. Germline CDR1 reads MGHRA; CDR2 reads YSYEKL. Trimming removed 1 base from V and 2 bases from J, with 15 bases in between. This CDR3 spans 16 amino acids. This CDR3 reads CASSQGLGIGPYEQYF. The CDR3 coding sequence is TGCGCCAGCAGCCAAGGTCTGGGAATCGGGCCCTACGAGCAGTACTTC.

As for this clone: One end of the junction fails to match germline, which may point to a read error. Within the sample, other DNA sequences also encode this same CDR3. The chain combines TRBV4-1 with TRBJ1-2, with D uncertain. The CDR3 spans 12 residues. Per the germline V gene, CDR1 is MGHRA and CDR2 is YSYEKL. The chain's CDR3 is CASSREHYGYTF. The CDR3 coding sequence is TGTGCCAGCTCGCGGGAACACTATGGCTACACCTTC.

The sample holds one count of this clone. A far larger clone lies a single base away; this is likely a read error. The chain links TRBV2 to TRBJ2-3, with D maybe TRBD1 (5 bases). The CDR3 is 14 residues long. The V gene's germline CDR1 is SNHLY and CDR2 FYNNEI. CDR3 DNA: TGTGTCAGCCTAGGGGCTCCGAGCACAGATACGCAGTATTTT. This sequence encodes CVSLGAPSTDTQYF. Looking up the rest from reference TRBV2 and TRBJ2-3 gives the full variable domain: EPEVTQTPSHQVTQMGQEVILRCVPISNHLYFYWYRQILGQKVEFLVSFYNNEISEKSEIFDDQFSVERPDGSNFTLKIRSTKLEDSAMYFCVSLGAPSTDTQYFGPGTRLTVL.

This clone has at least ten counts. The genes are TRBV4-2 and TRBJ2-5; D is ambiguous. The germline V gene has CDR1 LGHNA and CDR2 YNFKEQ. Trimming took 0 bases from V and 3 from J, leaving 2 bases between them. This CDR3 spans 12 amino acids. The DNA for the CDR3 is TGTGCCAGCAGCCAAGATAAAGAGACCCAGTACTTC. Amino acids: CASSQDKETQYF.

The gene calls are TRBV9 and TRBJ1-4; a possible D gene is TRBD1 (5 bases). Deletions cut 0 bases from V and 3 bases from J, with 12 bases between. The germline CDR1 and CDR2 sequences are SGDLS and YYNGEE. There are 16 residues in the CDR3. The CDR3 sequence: CASSVGGGAANEKLFF. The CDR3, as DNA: TGTGCCAGCAGCGTAGGTGGAGGGGCTGCTAATGAAAAACTGTTTTTT.

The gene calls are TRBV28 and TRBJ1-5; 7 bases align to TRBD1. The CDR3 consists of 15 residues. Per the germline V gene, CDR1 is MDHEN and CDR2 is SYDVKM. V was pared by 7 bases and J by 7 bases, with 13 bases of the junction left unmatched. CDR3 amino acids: CASTQGGVVQQPQHF. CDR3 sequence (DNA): TGTGCCAGCACCCAGGGGGGGGTGGTTCAACAGCCCCAGCATTTT.

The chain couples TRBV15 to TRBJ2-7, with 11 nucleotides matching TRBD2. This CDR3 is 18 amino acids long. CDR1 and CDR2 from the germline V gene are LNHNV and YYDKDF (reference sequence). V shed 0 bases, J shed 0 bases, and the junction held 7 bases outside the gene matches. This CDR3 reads CATSRERGTSGSSYEQYF. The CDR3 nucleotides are TGTGCCACCAGCAGAGAAAGGGGAACTAGCGGGAGCTCCTACGAGCAGTACTTC.

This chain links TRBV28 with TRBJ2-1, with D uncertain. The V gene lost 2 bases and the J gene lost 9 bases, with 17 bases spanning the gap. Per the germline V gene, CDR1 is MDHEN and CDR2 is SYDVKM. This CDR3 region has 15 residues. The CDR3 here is CASSLTGLPLGEQFF. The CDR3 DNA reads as TGTGCCAGCAGTTTAACCGGGCTCCCCCTGGGTGAGCAGTTCTTC.

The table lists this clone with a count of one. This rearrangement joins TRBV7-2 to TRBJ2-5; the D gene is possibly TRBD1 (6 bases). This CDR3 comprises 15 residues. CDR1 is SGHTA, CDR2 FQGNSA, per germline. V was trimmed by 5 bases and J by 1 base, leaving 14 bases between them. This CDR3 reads CASSPTGNLQETQYF. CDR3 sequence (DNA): TGTGCCAGCAGCCCAACAGGGAACCTCCAAGAGACCCAGTACTTC.

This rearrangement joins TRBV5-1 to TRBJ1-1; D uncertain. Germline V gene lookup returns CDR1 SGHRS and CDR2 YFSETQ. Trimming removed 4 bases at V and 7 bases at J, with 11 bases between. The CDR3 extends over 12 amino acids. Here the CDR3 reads CASSPWGGEAFF. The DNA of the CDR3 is TGCGCCAGCAGCCCCTGGGGAGGTGAAGCTTTCTTT.

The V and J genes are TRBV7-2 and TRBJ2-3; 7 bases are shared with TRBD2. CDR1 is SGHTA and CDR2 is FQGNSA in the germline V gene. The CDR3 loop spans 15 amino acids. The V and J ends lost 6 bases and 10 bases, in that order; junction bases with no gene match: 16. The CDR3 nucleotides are TGTGCCAGCAGGTTCCGCGAGCGGGAATGGGATGCGCAGTATTTT. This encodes CASRFREREWDAQYF.

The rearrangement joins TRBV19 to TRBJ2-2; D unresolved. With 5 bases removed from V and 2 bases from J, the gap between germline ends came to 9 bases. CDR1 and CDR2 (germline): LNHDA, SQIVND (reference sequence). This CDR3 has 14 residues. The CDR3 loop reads CASSPLSNTGELFF. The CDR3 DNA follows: TGTGCCAGTAGTCCCCTCTCAAACACCGGGGAGCTGTTTTTT.